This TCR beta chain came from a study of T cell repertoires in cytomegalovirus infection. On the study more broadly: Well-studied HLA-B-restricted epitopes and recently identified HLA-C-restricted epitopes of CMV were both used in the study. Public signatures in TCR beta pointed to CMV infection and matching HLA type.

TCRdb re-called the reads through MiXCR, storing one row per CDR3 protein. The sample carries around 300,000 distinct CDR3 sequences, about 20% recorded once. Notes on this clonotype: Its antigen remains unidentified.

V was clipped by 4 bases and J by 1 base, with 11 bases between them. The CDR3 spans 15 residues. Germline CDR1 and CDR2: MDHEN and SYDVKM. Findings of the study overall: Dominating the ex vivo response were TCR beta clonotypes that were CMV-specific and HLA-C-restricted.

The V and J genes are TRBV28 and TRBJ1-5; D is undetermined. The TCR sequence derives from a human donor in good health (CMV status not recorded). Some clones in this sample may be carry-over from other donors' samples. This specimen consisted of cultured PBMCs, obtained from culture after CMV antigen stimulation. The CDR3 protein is CASSSPLGSNQPQHF. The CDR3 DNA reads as TGTGCCAGCAGTTCCCCGCTGGGGAGCAATCAGCCCCAGCATTTT.